A single sample gave rise to the 17 T cell receptor beta chains below, sequenced in a study of CD8 T cells in Susac syndrome (dated by TCRdb to between 2018 and 2020). Library generation was performed with the immunoSEQ multiplex PCR assay. RNA was extracted using the RNeasy kit, and roughly 0.45 to 1 microgram was reverse transcribed with random hexamers. The public reads were quality trimmed at Q25 with fastp and then assembled into clones with MiXCR by TCRdb, keeping productive beta chains. Identical CDR3 proteins give one entry, which carries the most common genes and DNA. For this sample there are about 300,000 distinct CDR3 sequences; approximately 84% appear just once. The biggest ten clones account for over 0.095% of the sample. Sequencing was carried out using CD8+ T cells from PBMCs. These receptors came from a human donor with multiple sclerosis.

The genes are TRBV20-1 and TRBJ2-7; TRBD2 might be the D (5 bases). The germline CDR1 and CDR2 sequences are DFQATT and SNEGSKA (reference sequence). V lost 3 bases, J lost 0 bases, and 12 bases lay in between. The CDR3 is made up of 14 amino acids. The CDR3, as DNA: TGCAGTGCTAGGCGGGCACAAAGCTCCTACGAGCAGTACTTC. Translated, it gives CSARRAQSSYEQYF.

The chain recombines TRBV30 with TRBJ1-2; D is undetermined. Deletions cut 4 bases from V and 1 base from J, with 16 bases between. CDR3 length: 15 residues. CDR1 is GTSNPN and CDR2 is SVGIG in the germline V gene (reference sequence). This CDR3 is CAWMEVLLVNYGYTF. In DNA form, the CDR3 reads TGTGCCTGGATGGAGGTTCTCCTGGTTAACTATGGCTACACCTTC. The complete variable domain, with remaining parts taken from reference TRBV30 and TRBJ1-2, reads SQTIHQWPATLVQPVGSPLSLECTVEGTSNPNLYWYRQAAGRGLQLLFYSVGIGQISSEVPQNLSASRPQDRQFILSSKKLLLSDSGFYLCAWMEVLLVNYGYTFGSGTRLTVV.

The CDR3 DNA follows: TGTGCCAGCCAAGAAACTAGCGGGAGTCTCAATGAGCAGTTCTTC. It codes for CASQETSGSLNEQFF. The chain recombines TRBV9 with TRBJ2-1; 11 bases line up with TRBD2. CDR1 and CDR2 (germline): SGDLS, YYNGEE. The CDR3 has 15 amino acids. V was pared by 7 bases and J by 6 bases, with 9 bases of the junction left unmatched.

The genes are TRBV5-1 and TRBJ1-2, with a tentative D call TRBD1 (6 bases). The germline V gene encodes CDR1 SGHRS and CDR2 YFSETQ. Trimming shortened V by 0 bases and J by 5 bases, and 11 bases separated the two germline ends. The CDR3 extends over 14 amino acids. DNA of the CDR3: TGCGCCAGCAGCTTGGACAGACAGGCTTATGGCTACACCTTC. It codes for CASSLDRQAYGYTF. The variable domain in full, completed from reference TRBV5-1 and TRBJ1-2, reads KAGVTQTPRYLIKTRGQQVTLSCSPISGHRSVSWYQQTPGQGLQFLFEYFSETQRNKGNFPGRFSGRQFSNSRSEMNVSTLELGDSALYLCASSLDRQAYGYTFGSGTRLTVV.

The V call is TRBV27, the J call TRBJ2-1; the match to TRBD2 covers 8 bases. The CDR3 sequence is 17 residues long. Germline V gene sequence: CDR1 MNHEY, CDR2 SMNVEV (reference sequence). V lost 3 bases to trimming and J lost 5 bases; unmatched junction nucleotides: 12. The CDR3 DNA reads as TGTGCCAGCAGTTTTACCCGGGCGGGAGGATCGGACAATGAGCAGTTCTTC. Protein sequence: CASSFTRAGGSDNEQFF.

The chain has TRBV20-1 and TRBJ2-7; 10 bases line up with TRBD2. Germline values: CDR1 DFQATT, CDR2 SNEGSKA (reference sequence). This CDR3 region has 14 residues. J lost 5 bases, V lost 3 bases, and 7 bases had no gene match. In nucleotides, the CDR3 is TGCAGTGCTAGGGGAGCGGGAGGGGGCCACGAGCAGTACTTC. Translating it yields CSARGAGGGHEQYF.

The chain uses TRBV25-1 and TRBJ2-7, with 7 bases aligning to TRBD2. This CDR3 is 14 amino acids long. V shed 2 bases, J shed 4 bases, and the junction held 5 bases outside the gene matches. Germline lookup yields CDR1 MGHDK and CDR2 SYGVNS. The CDR3 nucleotides read TGTGCCAGCAGTGAAAGCGGGGAAGGTTACGAGCAGTACTTC. Translating it yields CASSESGEGYEQYF.

J is TRBJ2-1 and V is TRBV9; TRBD2 aligns across 7 bases. Trimming at V came to 1 base and at J to 4 bases, leaving 11 bases not matched to a gene. The CDR3 has 17 residues. Per germline, CDR1 SGDLS and CDR2 YYNGEE. The CDR3, as DNA: TGTGCCAGCAGCGTATGGGCTGCGGGAGTTCCATACAATGAGCAGTTCTTC. It encodes CASSVWAAGVPYNEQFF.

The chain is built from TRBV27 and TRBJ2-7; 8 nucleotides match TRBD1. This CDR3 contains 14 residues. The junction had 10 bases not matched to a gene; V was cut back by 8 bases and J by 4 bases. Germline V CDR1 and CDR2: MNHEY, SMNVEV (reference sequence). Here the CDR3 DNA reads TGTGCCAGCGGTCGAGGACAGGGCAGTTACGAGCAGTACTTC. Protein sequence: CASGRGQGSYEQYF.

The V gene is TRBV6-5, the J gene TRBJ2-5, with D possibly matching TRBD2 (7 bases). Germline V gene data show CDR1 as MNHEY and CDR2 as SVGAGI. The V end was cut by 3 bases, the J end by 5 bases, with 16 bases between. The CDR3 is 15 residues long. The DNA for the CDR3 is TGTGCCAGCAGTTATAAGGGGGGGACCCGGGAGACCCAGTACTTC. Translating gives CASSYKGGTRETQYF.

The V and J genes are TRBV13 and TRBJ2-7; 8 bases fit TRBD1. CDR3 length: 16 amino acids. V shed 5 bases and J 2 bases; nucleotides not matched to a gene: 11. Germline loops: CDR1 PRHDT, CDR2 FYEKMQ (reference sequence). The CDR3 DNA sequence: TGTGCCAGCAGCCCTTGGACAGGGAGGTCAGCCTACGAGCAGTACTTC. Its protein product is CASSPWTGRSAYEQYF.

The chain carries TRBV13 and TRBJ2-6; D remains ambiguous. The V end was cut by 3 bases, the J end by 3 bases, with 24 bases between. The CDR3 runs to 20 residues. Germline V lookup: CDR1 PRHDT, CDR2 FYEKMQ (reference sequence). The CDR3 sequence is CASSFKPGEESAFGANVLTF. The CDR3 DNA is TGTGCCAGCAGCTTTAAACCAGGAGAGGAATCGGCCTTTGGGGCCAACGTCCTGACTTTC.

V and J are TRBV19 and TRBJ2-2; D not resolved. V was clipped by 2 bases and J by 2 bases, with 6 bases between them. Germline values: CDR1 LNHDA, CDR2 SQIVND (reference sequence). There are 14 residues in the CDR3. CDR3 bases: TGTGCCAGTAGTATAAGAGAAAACACCGGGGAGCTGTTTTTT. This codes for CASSIRENTGELFF. The variable domain in full, with the rest retrieved from reference TRBV19 and TRBJ2-2, is DGGITQSPKYLFRKEGQNVTLSCEQNLNHDAMYWYRQDPGQGLRLIYYSQIVNDFQKGDIAEGYSVSREKKESFPLTVTSAQKNPTAFYLCASSIRENTGELFFGEGSRLTVL.

This rearrangement joins TRBV7-9 to TRBJ2-3; TRBD2 matches at 9 bases. CDR3 size: 13 residues. Per the germline V gene, CDR1 is SEHNR and CDR2 is FQNEAQ (reference sequence). Unmatched junction bases numbered 4, after V lost 6 bases and J lost 6 bases. The CDR3 reads CASRRTSEDTQYF. In nucleotides, the CDR3 is TGTGCCAGCAGGAGGACTAGCGAGGATACGCAGTATTTT.

The CDR3 sequence: CASSRHTSGSRTDTQYF. For the CDR3, the DNA is TGTGCCAGCAGTCGACACACTAGCGGGAGCAGAACAGATACGCAGTATTTT. This sequence joins TRBV6-1 and TRBJ2-3; TRBD2 matches 11 bases. The CDR3 extends over 17 amino acids. The V gene end was trimmed by 5 bases and the J gene end by 3 bases; junction bases not matched to a gene: 10. CDR1 and CDR2 (germline): MNHNS, SASEGT.

The chain recombines TRBV28 with TRBJ2-7, with 7 bases lining up with TRBD1. Germline CDR1 and CDR2: MDHEN and SYDVKM. CDR3 length equals 14 residues. Trimming removed 3 bases from V and 7 bases from J; junction bases left unmatched: 9. The chain's CDR3 is CASSFLGGSGEQYF. The CDR3 nucleotides read TGTGCCAGCAGTTTTCTAGGGGGCTCAGGGGAGCAGTACTTC.

The chain is built from TRBV29-1 and TRBJ2-1, with D maybe TRBD2 (6 bases). Germline-derived CDR1 and CDR2 are SQVTM and ANQGSEA. The germline V and J ends were trimmed by 5 bases and 0 bases, with 11 bases remaining between them. The CDR3 spans 14 residues. The CDR3 region is CSVRLETSYNEQFF. In DNA, the CDR3 is TGCAGCGTTCGACTAGAGACCTCCTACAATGAGCAGTTCTTC.